This passage covers 15 T cell receptor beta chains from one sample sequenced in a study of radiation and T cells in renal cell carcinoma. TCRdb's table, derived via immunoSEQ multiplex PCR, lists solely in-frame clones and lacks some. The repertoire holds about 130,000 clones, 81% seen once, with about 5.3% in the top ten. Noted time point: blood 2 weeks post-SBRT. The treatment was: 15 Gy SBRT to primary tumor, nephrectomy 4 weeks later. The sample was blood, taken from a patient whose treatment included radiotherapy and nephrectomy. The receptors shown here come from a man aged 50 or older with renal cell carcinoma.

V and J are TRBV20-1 and TRBJ1-2; D call uncertain. Germline CDR1 DFQATT, CDR2 SNEGSKA (reference sequence). This CDR3 spans 11 amino acids. Deletions cut 7 bases from V and 3 bases from J, with 9 bases between. This CDR3 is CSVTEDYGYTF. CDR3 sequence (DNA): TGCAGTGTAACGGAGGACTATGGCTACACCTTC.

This clone has just a few counts. The V and J genes are TRBV27 and TRBJ2-1, with 9 bases identical to TRBD2. The junction had 4 bases not matched to a gene; V was cut back by 6 bases and J by 4 bases. The CDR3 spans 14 residues. Germline CDR1 reads MNHEY; CDR2 reads SMNVEV (reference sequence). The CDR3 sequence: CASRAGGGYNEQFF. The CDR3 DNA reads TGTGCCAGCAGAGCGGGAGGCGGGTACAATGAGCAGTTCTTC.

The chain has TRBV21-1 and TRBJ1-2. TRBV21-1 is a pseudogene. This CDR3 has 14 amino acids. The CDR3 sequence: CASSKEGPWPGYTF. CDR3 DNA sequence: TGTGCCAGCAGCAAAGAGGGACCGTGGCCGGGCTACACCTTC.

The chain carries TRBV19 and TRBJ1-6; no reliable D call. Per the germline V gene, CDR1 is LNHDA and CDR2 is SQIVND (reference sequence). Trimming took 10 bases from V and 0 from J, leaving 13 bases between them. There are 15 residues in the CDR3. As DNA, the CDR3 is TGTGCCACCTCGTGGGGTGACTCCTATAATTCACCCCTCCACTTT. Residues: CATSWGDSYNSPLHF.

The J gene is TRBJ2-3, the V gene TRBV6-5; the D is unclear. V dropped 0 bases and J dropped 2 bases, with 9 bases sitting between them. The germline V gene has CDR1 MNHEY and CDR2 SVGAGI. The CDR3 length is 15 residues. CDR3 bases: TGTGCCAGCAGTTACTCGTGGGCGAACACAGATACGCAGTATTTT. Translation: CASSYSWANTDTQYF.

J is TRBJ1-2 and V is TRBV7-9; a possible D gene is TRBD1 (5 bases). CDR1 is SEHNR, CDR2 FQNEAQ, per germline (reference sequence). V was cut by 5 bases and J by 5 bases, with 15 bases left in between. CDR3 size: 14 residues. The CDR3 bases are TGTGCCAGCAGCCTAATAGGACAATCATATGGCTACACCTTC. Translated, it gives CASSLIGQSYGYTF. The variable domain in full, with the rest retrieved from reference TRBV7-9 and TRBJ1-2, is DTGVSQNPRHKITKRGQNVTFRCDPISEHNRLYWYRQTLGQGPEFLTYFQNEAQLEKSRLLSDRFSAERPKGSFSTLEIQRTEQGDSAMYLCASSLIGQSYGYTFGSGTRLTVV.

This sequence joins TRBV29-1 and TRBJ1-3; perhaps TRBD1 as D (5 bases). CDR3 size: 13 residues. Germline lookup yields CDR1 SQVTM and CDR2 ANQGSEA. The germline V and J ends were trimmed by 5 bases and 4 bases, with 12 bases remaining between them. CDR3 protein: CSVLMGVGNTIYF. In nucleotides, the CDR3 is TGCAGCGTTCTTATGGGGGTAGGAAACACCATATATTTT.

This chain links TRBV28 with TRBJ2-3, with D hard to call. The CDR3 loop spans 13 amino acids. Looked up from germline, CDR1 is MDHEN and CDR2 is SYDVKM. The ends were cut back, 7 bases at V and 3 bases at J, with 11 bases in the middle. The CDR3 reads CASTRPGTDTQYF. The CDR3 region has the DNA TGTGCCAGCACCCGACCCGGGACAGATACGCAGTATTTT.

The chain combines TRBV6-1 with TRBJ2-7; D assignment may be TRBD1 or TRBD2 (5 bases each). This CDR3 contains 13 residues. The germline V and J ends were trimmed by 7 bases and 0 bases, with 10 bases remaining between them. Germline V CDR1 and CDR2: MNHNS, SASEGT. The CDR3 nucleotides are TGTGCCAGCAATCGGGGCAGCTCCTACGAGCAGTACTTC. Its translation: CASNRGSSYEQYF.

Of note for this clone: Other DNA variants within this sample encode the same CDR3. This chain uses TRBV6-6 with TRBJ1-1, with D perhaps matching TRBD1 (6 bases). This CDR3 is 14 amino acids long. V lost 0 bases and J 3 bases, leaving 8 bases between the germline ends. Germline CDR1 is MNHNY and CDR2 is SVGAGI (reference sequence). CDR3 in DNA: TGTGCCAGCAGTTACTCAGGGGGGGACACTGAAGCTTTCTTT. The encoded protein is CASSYSGGDTEAFF.

This chain connects TRBV28 to TRBJ1-2; D is uncertain. Germline CDR1 is MDHEN and CDR2 is SYDVKM. The CDR3 totals 14 residues. Trimming stripped 6 bases from V and 4 bases from J, with 15 bases between. The CDR3 DNA follows: TGTGCCAGCAGCTCCCCCCAACAGAGCTATGGCTACACCTTC. Its translation is CASSSPQQSYGYTF.

This chain links TRBV5-1 with TRBJ2-1; 11 bases align to TRBD2. The trim removed 2 bases at V and 0 bases at J, leaving 7 bases unmatched. Looked up from germline, CDR1 is SGHRS and CDR2 is YFSETQ. CDR3 length equals 18 residues. CDR3: CASSFPSGRYSSYNEQFF. In DNA form, the CDR3 reads TGCGCCAGCAGCTTCCCTAGCGGGAGGTATAGCTCCTACAATGAGCAGTTCTTC.

The chain recombines TRBV6-5 with TRBJ2-7, with 8 positions matching TRBD2. Trimming at V came to 5 bases and at J to 2 bases, leaving 8 bases not matched to a gene. CDR3 size: 15 residues. From germline, CDR1 is MNHEY and CDR2 SVGAGI. Here the CDR3 DNA reads TGTGCCAGCAGTATCAACTTCGGGAGGGCCTACGAGCAGTACTTC. It is translated as CASSINFGRAYEQYF.

This clone was counted ten times or more. The chain recombines TRBV29-1 with TRBJ2-1; D possibly uses TRBD1 or TRBD2 (5 bases each). This CDR3 is built from 14 residues. The ends were cut back, 7 bases at V and 2 bases at J, with 15 bases in the middle. From germline, CDR1 is SQVTM and CDR2 ANQGSEA. CDR3 protein: CSGQGASPYNEQFF. In nucleotides, the CDR3 is TGCAGCGGCCAGGGAGCTTCACCCTACAATGAGCAGTTCTTC.

This clone was counted a single time. V is TRBV6-6 and J is TRBJ2-7, with a possible D match to TRBD2 (6 bases). This CDR3 is built from 15 residues. Germline lookup yields CDR1 MNHNY and CDR2 SVGAGI (reference sequence). V was cut by 2 bases and J by 3 bases, with 14 bases left in between. CDR3 nucleotides: TGTGCCAGCAGTTACGACGGGAGAGGGGTCTACGAGCAGTACTTC. It codes for CASSYDGRGVYEQYF.